These T cell receptor beta chains were read from a single sample in a study of blood T cell repertoires in COVID-19. The data were produced by immunoSEQ multiplex PCR, yet TCRdb's version contains in-frame clones alone and is incomplete. The sample carries about 240,000 clones, more than 70% recorded once. The sample was peripheral blood. The receptors were sampled from a man older than 75 with acute or convalescent COVID-19. The CDR3 runs from the conserved cysteine through the conserved F or W. D genes are given only for firm matches. Clone sizes are given selectively: once, few, many, or a class where the clone is expanded.

clone_size j_call d_call v_call cdr3_aa cdr3_nt
once TRBJ2-3 TRBD1 TRBV3-1/TRBV3-2 CASSPLRTGVTDTQYF TGTGCCAGCAGCCCCCTTCGGACAGGCGTCACAGATACGCAGTATTTT
NA TRBJ1-1 NA TRBV21-1 CASSKGGASATEAFF TGTGCCAGCAGCAAAGGTGGTGCCAGCGCTACTGAAGCTTTCTTT
NA TRBJ2-1 TRBD2 TRBV29-1 CSVSGGPRNEQFF TGCAGCGTTTCGGGAGGCCCGAGGAATGAGCAGTTCTTC
NA TRBJ2-3 NA TRBV19 CASKVRGLDTQYF TGTGCCAGTAAGGTCAGGGGTTTGGATACGCAGTATTTT
NA TRBJ2-2 TRBD2 TRBV5-1 CASSLSGRADTGELFF TGCGCCAGCAGCTTGAGCGGGAGGGCCGACACCGGGGAGCTGTTTTTT
NA TRBJ2-2 TRBD2 TRBV4-2 CASSQALTGGNTGELFF TGTGCCAGCAGCCAAGCGCTCACGGGGGGTAACACCGGGGAGCTGTTTTTT
NA TRBJ2-1 TRBD2 TRBV7-9 CASSRGLAGVGNEQFF TGTGCCAGCAGCCGGGGACTAGCGGGAGTTGGAAATGAGCAGTTCTTC
NA TRBJ2-2 NA TRBV5-6 CASSRTPPGGELFF TGTGCCAGCAGCCGAACACCGCCGGGCGGGGAGCTGTTTTTT
NA TRBJ2-7 TRBD1 TRBV5-1 CASSTGDRAYEQYF TGCGCCAGCAGCACGGGGGACAGGGCTTACGAGCAGTACTTC
NA TRBJ1-1 NA TRBV30 CAWSVQAVNTEAFF TGTGCCTGGAGTGTACAGGCGGTGAACACTGAAGCTTTCTTT
NA TRBJ1-3 TRBD1 TRBV7-2 CASSPGTVGNTIYF TGTGCCAGCAGCCCGGGGACAGTAGGAAACACCATATATTTT
NA TRBJ1-2 NA TRBV4-1 CASSQGAGLAYGYTF TGCGCCAGCAGCCAAGGCGCAGGCCTGGCGTATGGCTACACCTTC
NA TRBJ2-1 TRBD1 TRBV28 CASRVTGFYNEQFF TGTGCCAGCAGGGTGACAGGGTTCTACAATGAGCAGTTCTTC
NA TRBJ2-7 TRBD1 TRBV5-4 CASSIGTGGNEQYF TGTGCCAGCAGCATCGGGACAGGGGGCAACGAGCAGTACTTC
NA TRBJ1-2 NA TRBV12-3/TRBV12-4 CASSLFPHLTF TGTGCCAGCAGTTTATTTCCCCACTTGACCTTC
NA TRBJ2-1 TRBD1 TRBV18 CASSRDRATYNEQFF TGTGCCAGCTCACGGGACAGGGCGACCTACAATGAGCAGTTCTTC
once TRBJ1-4 NA TRBV5-8 CASSLGLQGTNEKLFF TGTGCCAGCAGCTTGGGGTTACAGGGAACTAATGAAAAACTGTTTTTT
NA TRBJ1-3 NA TRBV4-2 CASSQDLGNTIYF TGTGCCAGCAGCCAAGACCTTGGAAACACCATATATTTT